This TCR beta chain was identified in a study of glioma-infiltrating T cells after dendritic cell vaccination. The study, taken as a whole, reports: Only a small number of patients had complete blood and tumor samples.

No glioblastoma patient carried an isocitrate dehydrogenase mutation. Trimming removed 8 bases at V and 7 bases at J, with 23 bases between. Looked up from germline, CDR1 is MNHEY and CDR2 is SVGAGI. The CDR3 spans 15 residues. This clone has a handful of counts. Its antigen is as yet unknown. The primer mix had 60 V beta and 13 J beta primers. Repertoires were generated with immunoSEQ multiplex PCR, while TCRdb's copy carries only in-frame clones and drops some. The sample records around 96,000 clones, about four fifths being singletons. Sequencing was performed on blood, taken before dendritic cell vaccination. The chain has TRBV6-5 and TRBJ1-1, with D perhaps TRBD1 (6 bases). The sequence was collected from a human donor with glioblastoma. CDR3 residues: CASLSAGARLGEAFF. The CDR3 DNA follows: TGTGCCAGCCTATCGGCAGGGGCCAGGTTGGGTGAAGCTTTCTTT.